This section outlines one TCR beta chain sequence together with its context. The length of the CDR3 is 14 residues. Per germline, CDR1 SGHTA and CDR2 FQGNSA. V dropped 8 bases and J dropped 6; count of bases not matched to a gene: 10. The sample is drawn from a study of blood T cell repertoires in COVID-19. Background on the study: Researchers got acute and convalescent COVID-19 samples from the United States, Italy and Spain. Sample material is recorded as cDNA or gDNA derived from T cells, B-cell-depleted T cells, or PBMCs.

Original methodology: It was from reference gene primer amplification that nucleated cell counts were estimated. The data were produced by immunoSEQ multiplex PCR, yet TCRdb's version contains in-frame clones alone and is incomplete. That table supplies the V and J calls and clone size; D and trimming were determined from the DNA. The table records 80,000 or so clones, 82% of them present only once. The rearrangement joins TRBV7-2 to TRBJ1-2, with 9 bases fitting TRBD1. The sample consisted of peripheral blood. This receptor was identified in a man between 60 and 70 years old with acute or convalescent COVID-19. This CDR3 reads CASGPRDRENGYTF. As DNA, the CDR3 is TGTGCCAGCGGACCCCGGGACAGGGAAAATGGCTACACCTTC.